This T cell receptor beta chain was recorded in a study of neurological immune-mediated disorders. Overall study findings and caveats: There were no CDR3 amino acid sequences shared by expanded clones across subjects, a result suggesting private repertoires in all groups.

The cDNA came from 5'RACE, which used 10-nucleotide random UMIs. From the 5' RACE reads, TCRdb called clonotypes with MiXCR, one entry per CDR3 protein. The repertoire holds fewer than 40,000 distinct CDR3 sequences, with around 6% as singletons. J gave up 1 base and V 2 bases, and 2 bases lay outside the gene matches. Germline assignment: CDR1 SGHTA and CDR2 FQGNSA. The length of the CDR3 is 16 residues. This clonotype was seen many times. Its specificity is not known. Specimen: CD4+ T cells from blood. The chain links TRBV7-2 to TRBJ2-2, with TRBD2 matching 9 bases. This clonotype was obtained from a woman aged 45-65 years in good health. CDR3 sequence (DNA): TGTGCCAGCAGCTTACTAGCGGGGATGAACACCGGGGAGCTGTTTTTT. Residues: CASSLLAGMNTGELFF.